This is a list of T cell receptor beta chains from one sample in a study of CD8 T cells in Susac syndrome. TCRdb recomputed calls from the immunoSEQ multiplex PCR reads with MiXCR, one row per CDR3 protein. The repertoire consists of about 120,000 distinct CDR3 sequences, with about 92% occurring once and the leading ten covering about 0.09%. Sequenced material: CD4+ T cells from PBMCs. The origin of the receptors is a human donor with multiple sclerosis. The CDR3 runs from the conserved cysteine through the conserved F or W. Each record gives: J gene, D gene, CDR3 length, V gene, clone size, CDR3 protein, CDR3 DNA. D genes are given only for firm matches. Clone size is shown for a subset of rows, as once, few, many or a class of expanded clone.

J gene: TRBJ1-1
D gene: TRBD1
CDR3 length: 15
V gene: TRBV18
clone size: once
CDR3 protein: CASSFGQGEDTEAFF
CDR3 DNA: TGTGCCAGCTCATTTGGACAGGGGGAAGACACTGAAGCTTTCTTT

J gene: TRBJ2-1
D gene: TRBD2
CDR3 length: 17
V gene: TRBV5-1
clone size: -
CDR3 protein: CASSLVLAGSSSNEQFF
CDR3 DNA: TGCGCCAGCAGCTTGGTTTTAGCGGGTTCATCATCGAATGAGCAGTTCTTC

J gene: TRBJ1-3
D gene: -
CDR3 length: 12
V gene: TRBV7-9
clone size: -
CDR3 protein: CASSGPGNTIYF
CDR3 DNA: TGTGCCAGCAGCGGGCCTGGAAACACCATATATTTT

J gene: TRBJ2-4
D gene: -
CDR3 length: 18
V gene: TRBV4-1
clone size: -
CDR3 protein: CASSQVRAQGLAKNIQYF
CDR3 DNA: TGCGCCAGCAGCCAAGTCAGGGCACAGGGATTAGCCAAAAACATTCAGTACTTC

J gene: TRBJ2-2
D gene: -
CDR3 length: 16
V gene: TRBV5-4
clone size: -
CDR3 protein: CASSKPGDRGTGELFF
CDR3 DNA: TGTGCCAGCAGCAAGCCCGGAGATCGGGGCACCGGGGAGCTGTTTTTT

J gene: TRBJ2-7
D gene: TRBD1
CDR3 length: 14
V gene: TRBV7-9
clone size: -
CDR3 protein: CASSSTGTGTEQYF
CDR3 DNA: TGTGCCAGCAGCTCCACCGGGACAGGGACCGAGCAGTACTTC

J gene: TRBJ2-1
D gene: -
CDR3 length: 15
V gene: TRBV7-2
clone size: -
CDR3 protein: CASSLGGPPYNEQFF
CDR3 DNA: TGTGCCAGCAGCTTAGGAGGGCCCCCCTACAATGAGCAGTTCTTC

J gene: TRBJ2-7
D gene: TRBD1
CDR3 length: 14
V gene: TRBV12-3/TRBV12-4
clone size: -
CDR3 protein: CASSPDRDRGEQYF
CDR3 DNA: TGTGCCAGCAGCCCTGACAGGGACCGTGGCGAGCAGTACTTC

J gene: TRBJ2-2
D gene: -
CDR3 length: 14
V gene: TRBV28
clone size: -
CDR3 protein: CASSLSRGAGELFF
CDR3 DNA: TGTGCCAGCAGTTTATCCCGGGGAGCCGGGGAGCTGTTTTTT

J gene: TRBJ1-1
D gene: -
CDR3 length: 12
V gene: TRBV29-1
clone size: -
CDR3 protein: CSALRIRTEAFF
CDR3 DNA: TGCAGCGCCCTTCGTATTAGGACTGAAGCTTTCTTT

J gene: TRBJ1-5
D gene: TRBD1
CDR3 length: 16
V gene: TRBV5-6
clone size: -
CDR3 protein: CASSLGTGDSNQPQHF
CDR3 DNA: TGTGCCAGCAGCTTGGGGACAGGGGACAGCAATCAGCCCCAGCATTTT

J gene: TRBJ2-3
D gene: -
CDR3 length: 12
V gene: TRBV11-2
clone size: -
CDR3 protein: CASSATTDTQYF
CDR3 DNA: TGTGCCAGCAGCGCCACGACAGATACGCAGTATTTT

J gene: TRBJ2-1
D gene: TRBD1
CDR3 length: 14
V gene: TRBV24-1
clone size: -
CDR3 protein: CATSGKGAGNEQFF
CDR3 DNA: TGTGCCACCAGTGGGAAGGGGGCTGGCAATGAGCAGTTCTTC

J gene: TRBJ2-7
D gene: -
CDR3 length: 14
V gene: TRBV3-1
clone size: -
CDR3 protein: CASSLGLITYEQYF
CDR3 DNA: TGTGCCAGCAGCCTAGGACTGATAACCTACGAGCAGTACTTC

J gene: TRBJ2-3
D gene: -
CDR3 length: 12
V gene: TRBV5-1
clone size: -
CDR3 protein: CASSLIADTQYF
CDR3 DNA: TGCGCCAGCAGCTTGATCGCAGATACGCAGTATTTT

J gene: TRBJ2-5
D gene: TRBD1
CDR3 length: 14
V gene: TRBV29-1
clone size: -
CDR3 protein: CSVRQGGPGETQYF
CDR3 DNA: TGCAGCGTCAGACAGGGCGGGCCAGGAGAGACCCAGTACTTC

J gene: TRBJ2-7
D gene: TRBD1
CDR3 length: 12
V gene: TRBV29-1
clone size: -
CDR3 protein: CSVALQGDEQYF
CDR3 DNA: TGCAGCGTTGCGCTACAGGGGGACGAGCAGTACTTC

J gene: TRBJ1-1
D gene: TRBD1
CDR3 length: 15
V gene: TRBV11-2
clone size: -
CDR3 protein: CASSENRGRVTEAFF
CDR3 DNA: TGTGCCAGCAGCGAGAACAGGGGGCGCGTAACTGAAGCTTTCTTT

J gene: TRBJ2-7
D gene: -
CDR3 length: 13
V gene: TRBV27
clone size: few
CDR3 protein: CASSLSGAYEQYF
CDR3 DNA: TGTGCCAGCAGTTTGTCCGGGGCCTACGAGCAGTACTTC

J gene: TRBJ1-1
D gene: -
CDR3 length: 12
V gene: TRBV30
clone size: -
CDR3 protein: CAWKGPNTEAFF
CDR3 DNA: TGTGCCTGGAAGGGCCCGAACACTGAAGCTTTCTTT

J gene: TRBJ2-3
D gene: -
CDR3 length: 16
V gene: TRBV6-5
clone size: -
CDR3 protein: CASSYSRTGRADTQYF
CDR3 DNA: TGTGCCAGCAGTTACTCAAGGACAGGGAGGGCAGATACGCAGTATTTT

J gene: TRBJ1-1
D gene: -
CDR3 length: 15
V gene: TRBV15
clone size: -
CDR3 protein: CATSRDLGLGTEAFF
CDR3 DNA: TGTGCCACCAGCAGAGATCTGGGGCTTGGAACTGAAGCTTTCTTT

J gene: TRBJ1-5
D gene: -
CDR3 length: 16
V gene: TRBV28
clone size: -
CDR3 protein: CASSPFISGSNQPQHF
CDR3 DNA: TGTGCCAGCAGTCCATTTATTAGCGGGAGCAATCAGCCCCAGCATTTT

J gene: TRBJ1-2
D gene: TRBD1
CDR3 length: 16
V gene: TRBV30
clone size: -
CDR3 protein: CAWSYTGTGEYYGYTF
CDR3 DNA: TGTGCCTGGAGTTACACCGGGACAGGGGAGTACTATGGCTACACCTTC

J gene: TRBJ2-7
D gene: -
CDR3 length: 14
V gene: TRBV6-2/TRBV6-3
clone size: -
CDR3 protein: CASSPRGRSSEQYF
CDR3 DNA: TGTGCCAGCAGTCCCAGGGGCCGCTCAAGCGAGCAGTACTTC

J gene: TRBJ1-5
D gene: -
CDR3 length: 15
V gene: TRBV27
clone size: -
CDR3 protein: CASSLMGRKSQPQHF
CDR3 DNA: TGTGCCAGCAGTTTAATGGGTAGAAAGAGTCAGCCCCAGCATTTT

J gene: TRBJ2-7
D gene: TRBD1
CDR3 length: 14
V gene: TRBV30
clone size: -
CDR3 protein: CAWSVRGLLDTPYF
CDR3 DNA: TGTGCCTGGAGTGTTAGGGGGCTTCTGGATACGCCGTACTTC

J gene: TRBJ2-7
D gene: TRBD1
CDR3 length: 14
V gene: TRBV7-9
clone size: once
CDR3 protein: CASSYGQGSYEQYF
CDR3 DNA: TGTGCCAGCAGCTACGGACAGGGATCCTACGAGCAGTACTTC

J gene: TRBJ1-4
D gene: TRBD1
CDR3 length: 13
V gene: TRBV25-1
clone size: -
CDR3 protein: CASSAGGYEKLFF
CDR3 DNA: TGTGCCAGCAGTGCAGGGGGCTATGAAAAACTGTTTTTT

J gene: TRBJ2-7
D gene: TRBD1
CDR3 length: 17
V gene: TRBV3-1
clone size: few
CDR3 protein: CASSQVGIAGGSYEQYF
CDR3 DNA: TGTGCCAGCAGCCAAGTCGGTATTGCAGGGGGCTCCTACGAGCAGTACTTC

J gene: TRBJ2-2
D gene: TRBD1
CDR3 length: 15
V gene: TRBV6-5
clone size: -
CDR3 protein: CASSYGQANTGELFF
CDR3 DNA: TGTGCCAGCAGTTACGGACAGGCGAACACCGGGGAGCTGTTTTTT

J gene: TRBJ2-6
D gene: -
CDR3 length: 19
V gene: TRBV4-3
clone size: -
CDR3 protein: CASSQEHGGFFSGANVLTF
CDR3 DNA: TGCGCCAGCAGCCAAGAACACGGGGGTTTCTTCTCTGGGGCCAACGTCCTGACTTTC

J gene: TRBJ2-5
D gene: TRBD2
CDR3 length: 14
V gene: TRBV30
clone size: -
CDR3 protein: CAWSVLTSEETQYF
CDR3 DNA: TGTGCCTGGAGTGTACTTACTAGCGAGGAGACCCAGTACTTC

J gene: TRBJ2-1
D gene: -
CDR3 length: 12
V gene: TRBV28
clone size: once
CDR3 protein: CASSFLRGEQFF
CDR3 DNA: TGTGCCAGCAGTTTCCTCCGGGGCGAGCAGTTCTTC

J gene: TRBJ2-1
D gene: -
CDR3 length: 13
V gene: TRBV3-1
clone size: -
CDR3 protein: CASSQVRRNEQFF
CDR3 DNA: TGTGCCAGCAGCCAAGTCAGACGTAATGAGCAGTTCTTC

J gene: TRBJ1-4
D gene: -
CDR3 length: 16
V gene: TRBV2
clone size: -
CDR3 protein: CASSDASAATNEKLFF
CDR3 DNA: TGTGCCAGCAGTGACGCCTCGGCAGCAACTAATGAAAAACTGTTTTTT

J gene: TRBJ1-3
D gene: -
CDR3 length: 16
V gene: TRBV9
clone size: -
CDR3 protein: CASSVDVGYSGNTIYF
CDR3 DNA: TGTGCCAGCAGCGTAGACGTGGGCTACTCTGGAAACACCATATATTTT

J gene: TRBJ1-2
D gene: -
CDR3 length: 15
V gene: TRBV4-2
clone size: -
CDR3 protein: CASSQDWGGNYGYTF
CDR3 DNA: TGTGCCAGCAGCCAAGATTGGGGGGGTAACTATGGCTACACCTTC

J gene: TRBJ1-2
D gene: TRBD1
CDR3 length: 15
V gene: TRBV5-1
clone size: -
CDR3 protein: CASSPGQLYGYGYTF
CDR3 DNA: TGCGCCAGCAGCCCGGGACAGCTCTATGGGTATGGCTACACCTTC

J gene: TRBJ2-2
D gene: -
CDR3 length: 13
V gene: TRBV10-3
clone size: -
CDR3 protein: CAISDWDTGELFF
CDR3 DNA: TGTGCCATCAGTGACTGGGACACCGGGGAGCTGTTTTTT

J gene: TRBJ1-2
D gene: -
CDR3 length: 14
V gene: TRBV29-1
clone size: -
CDR3 protein: CSVEATNWLYGYTF
CDR3 DNA: TGCAGCGTTGAGGCGACAAACTGGCTCTATGGCTACACCTTC